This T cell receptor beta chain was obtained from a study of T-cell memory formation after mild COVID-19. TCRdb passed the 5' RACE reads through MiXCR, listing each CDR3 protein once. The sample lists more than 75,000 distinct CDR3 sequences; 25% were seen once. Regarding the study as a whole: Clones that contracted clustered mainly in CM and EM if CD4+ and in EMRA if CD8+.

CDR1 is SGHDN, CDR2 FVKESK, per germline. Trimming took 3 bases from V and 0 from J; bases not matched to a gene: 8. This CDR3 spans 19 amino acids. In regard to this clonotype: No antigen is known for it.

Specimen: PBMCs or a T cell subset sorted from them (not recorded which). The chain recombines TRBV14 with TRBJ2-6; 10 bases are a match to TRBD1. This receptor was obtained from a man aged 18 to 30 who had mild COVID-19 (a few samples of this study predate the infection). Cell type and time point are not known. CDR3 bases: TGTGCCAGCAGCCAGGCACCGGGACAGGGGACCTCTGGGGCCAACGTCCTGACTTTC. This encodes CASSQAPGQGTSGANVLTF. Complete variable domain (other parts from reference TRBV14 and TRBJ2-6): EAGVTQFPSHSVIEKGQTVTLRCDPISGHDNLYWYRRVMGKEIKFLLHFVKESKQDESGMPNNRFLAERTGGTYSTLKVQPAELEDSGVYFCASSQAPGQGTSGANVLTFGAGSRLTVL.